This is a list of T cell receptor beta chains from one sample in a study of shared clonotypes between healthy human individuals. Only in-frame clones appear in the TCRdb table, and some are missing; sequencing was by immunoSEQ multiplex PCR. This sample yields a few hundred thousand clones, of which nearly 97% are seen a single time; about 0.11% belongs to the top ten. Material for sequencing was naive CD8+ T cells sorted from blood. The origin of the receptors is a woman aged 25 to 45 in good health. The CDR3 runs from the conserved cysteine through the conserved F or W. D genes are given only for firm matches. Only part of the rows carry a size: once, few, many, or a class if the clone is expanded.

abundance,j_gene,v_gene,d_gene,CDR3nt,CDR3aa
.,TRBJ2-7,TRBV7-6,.,TGTGCCAGCAGCTTATCGGGCGAGCAGTACTTC,CASSLSGEQYF
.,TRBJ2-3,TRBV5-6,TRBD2,TGTGCCAGCAGCATGTGGACTAGCGGGTGGAAAGATACGCAGTATTTT,CASSMWTSGWKDTQYF
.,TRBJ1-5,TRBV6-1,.,TGTGCCAGCAGTGAATTTGGGGCGAGTAATCAGCCCCAGCATTTT,CASSEFGASNQPQHF
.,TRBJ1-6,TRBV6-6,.,TGTGCCAGCAGGTTTTCCCACAGGGTAGATTTGTCCCTCCACTTT,CASRFSHRVDLSLHF
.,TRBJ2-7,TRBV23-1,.,TGCGCCAGCAGCCGCGTCTTCCTCTCCTACGAGCAGTACTTC,CASSRVFLSYEQYF
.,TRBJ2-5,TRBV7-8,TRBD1,TGTGCCAGCAGTTTTCATCGGGACAGGGGTGGGGAGACCCAGTACTTC,CASSFHRDRGGETQYF
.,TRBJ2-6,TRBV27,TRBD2,TGTGCCAGCAGTTTGGGGAGGGCCTATGGGGCCAACGTCCTGACTTTC,CASSLGRAYGANVLTF
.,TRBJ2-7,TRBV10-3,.,TGTGCCATCAGTGGGGGGTACGAGCAGTACTTC,CAISGGYEQYF
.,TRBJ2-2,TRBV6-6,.,TGTGCCAGCAGTCCAAGCCGGGGGGGGGAGCTGTTTTTT,CASSPSRGGELFF
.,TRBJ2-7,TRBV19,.,TGTGCCAGTAGTATGGGCGGGTCTTCCTACGAGCAGTACTTC,CASSMGGSSYEQYF
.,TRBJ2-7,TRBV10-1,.,TGCGCCAGCAGTGAGACAGGTTACCACGAGCAGTACTTC,CASSETGYHEQYF
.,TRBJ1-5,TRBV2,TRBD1,TGTGCCAGCGATGAAGGACAGGGCGATCAGCCCCAGCATTTT,CASDEGQGDQPQHF
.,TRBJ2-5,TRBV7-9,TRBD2,TGTGCCAGCAGCTTAGAGATAGCGGGAGTGTGGCAAGAGACCCAGTACTTC,CASSLEIAGVWQETQYF
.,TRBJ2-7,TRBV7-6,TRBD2,TGTGCCAGCAGCTCCGGGACTACATACGAGCAGTACTTC,CASSSGTTYEQYF
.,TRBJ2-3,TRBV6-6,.,TGTGCCAGCAGTACCCTTCAACAAACTAGCACAGATACGCAGTATTTT,CASSTLQQTSTDTQYF
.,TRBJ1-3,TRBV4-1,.,TGCGCCAGCAGCCAAGTTCACAGCGGAAACACCATATATTTT,CASSQVHSGNTIYF
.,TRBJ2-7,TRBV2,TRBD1,TGTGCCAGCAGCATGGACAGGGACTACGAGCAGTACTTC,CASSMDRDYEQYF
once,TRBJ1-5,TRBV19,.,TGTGCCAGTAGTCACCGGGCCCTAAAGGGCAATCAGCCCCAGCATTTT,CASSHRALKGNQPQHF
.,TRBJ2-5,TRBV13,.,TGTGCCAGCAGCCTCTATCGGGAGACCCAGTACTTC,CASSLYRETQYF
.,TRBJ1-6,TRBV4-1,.,TGCGCCAGCAGCCAGTCTCCTGGGACCGGAGGTTCACCCCTCCACTTT,CASSQSPGTGGSPLHF
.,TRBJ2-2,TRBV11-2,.,TGTGCCAGCAGCTTAGTCGGCCTAGCTGAAAACACCGGGGAGCTGTTTTTT,CASSLVGLAENTGELFF
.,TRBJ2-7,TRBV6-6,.,TGTGCCAGCAGTTACAGCAACAGGGAATCCTACGAGCAGTACTTC,CASSYSNRESYEQYF
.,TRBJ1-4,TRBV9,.,TGTGCCAGCAGCGCTCACCCGGGACTGATTAATGAAAAACTGTTTTTT,CASSAHPGLINEKLFF
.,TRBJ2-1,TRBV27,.,TGTGCCAGCAGTTGGGGGCAGGAATACAATGAGCAGTTCTTC,CASSWGQEYNEQFF
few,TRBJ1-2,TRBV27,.,TGTGCCAGCAGTTCAGGGACACAGGGCTACACCTTC,CASSSGTQGYTF
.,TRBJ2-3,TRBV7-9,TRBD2,TGTGCCAGCAGCTTAGCGTGGGGAGGGGTGGCAGATACGCAGTATTTT,CASSLAWGGVADTQYF
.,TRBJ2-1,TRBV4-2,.,TGTGCCAGCAGCCAAGAATCGGTTTCGGATGAGCAGTTCTTC,CASSQESVSDEQFF
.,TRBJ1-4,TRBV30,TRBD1,TGTGCCTGGAGTAAGGGACAGGGGAATGAAAAACTGTTTTTT,CAWSKGQGNEKLFF
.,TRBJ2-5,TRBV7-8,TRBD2,TGTGCCAGCAGCCAAAGTGGGACTAGAGAGACCCAGTACTTC,CASSQSGTRETQYF
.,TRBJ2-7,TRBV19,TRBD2,TGTGCCAGTAGTATTTACCCCTCTGGCGGGGGCTACGAGCAGTACTTC,CASSIYPSGGGYEQYF
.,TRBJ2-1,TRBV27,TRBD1,TGTGCCAGCAGTTCAGGGGGTGCTGAGCAGTTCTTC,CASSSGGAEQFF
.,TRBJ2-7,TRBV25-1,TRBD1,TGTGCCAGCAGATCACAGGGGTTGGACGAGCAGTACTTC,CASRSQGLDEQYF
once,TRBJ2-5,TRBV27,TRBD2,TGTGCCAGCAGAGGACTAGCGGGAGGGGGAGAGACCCAGTACTTC,CASRGLAGGGETQYF
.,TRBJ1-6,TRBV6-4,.,TGTGCCAGCAGTGATTCATTTGGGCGGACACCCCTCCACTTT,CASSDSFGRTPLHF
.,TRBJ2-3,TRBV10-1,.,TGCGCCAGCAGTGACGGGGCCCTCTGGAGCACAGATACGCAGTATTTT,CASSDGALWSTDTQYF
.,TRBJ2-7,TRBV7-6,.,TGTGCCAGCAGCCCCCGGATGGGAGGTCTTTCCTACGAGCAGTACTTC,CASSPRMGGLSYEQYF
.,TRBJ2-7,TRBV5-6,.,TGTGCCAGCAGCTTGGAGGTGAGTTACGAGCAGTACTTC,CASSLEVSYEQYF
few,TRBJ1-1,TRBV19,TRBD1,TGTGCCAGTAGTTTCGGGACAGGGAACACTGAAGCTTTCTTT,CASSFGTGNTEAFF
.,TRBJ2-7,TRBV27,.,TGTGCCAGCAGTTTAGCCCCAGCGGTTAGCTCCTACGAGCAGTACTTC,CASSLAPAVSSYEQYF
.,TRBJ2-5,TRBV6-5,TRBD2,TGTGCCAGCTCGGGGACTAGCCAAGAGACCCAGTACTTC,CASSGTSQETQYF
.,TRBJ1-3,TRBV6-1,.,TGTGCCAGCAGCCGCGACAGCACTTCTGGAAACACCATATATTTT,CASSRDSTSGNTIYF
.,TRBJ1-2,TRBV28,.,TGTGCCAGCAGTTTACACAGGTCGGGTGGCTACACCTTC,CASSLHRSGGYTF
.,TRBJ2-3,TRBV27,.,TGTGCCAGCAGACTAGCACGGGGGGCATGGCAAGATACGCAGTATTTT,CASRLARGAWQDTQYF
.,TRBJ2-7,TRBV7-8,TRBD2,TGTGCCAGCAGCTCCACTAGCGGGAGTTCCCGCGAGCAGTACTTC,CASSSTSGSSREQYF
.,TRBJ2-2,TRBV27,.,TGTGCCAGCAGTTTATCCGGACCCGGGGAGCTGTTTTTT,CASSLSGPGELFF
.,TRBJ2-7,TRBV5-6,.,TGTGCCAGCAGCTTGGGAGCGTACGAGCAGTACTTC,CASSLGAYEQYF
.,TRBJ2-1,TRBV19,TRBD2,TGTGCCAGTAGTCGGACTAGCGATTCATATCGCGATGAGCAGTTCTTC,CASSRTSDSYRDEQFF
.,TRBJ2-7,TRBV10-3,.,TGTGCCATCAGTACTAGCCCCAGTCCCTACGAGCAGTACTTC,CAISTSPSPYEQYF
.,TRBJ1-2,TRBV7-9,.,TGTGCCAGCAGCTTAGCGGGGACCTTCTATGGCTACACCTTC,CASSLAGTFYGYTF
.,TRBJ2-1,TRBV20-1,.,TGCAGTGCCATACAGGGCAATGAGCAGTTCTTC,CSAIQGNEQFF
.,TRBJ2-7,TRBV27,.,TGTGCCAGCAGTTTTGGAGCCAACTACGAGCAGTACTTC,CASSFGANYEQYF
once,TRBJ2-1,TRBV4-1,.,TGCGCCAGCAGCCCCGCCAGTTTGACCTACAATGAGCAGTTCTTC,CASSPASLTYNEQFF
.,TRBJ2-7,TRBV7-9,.,TGTGCCAGCAGCTTAGCAACAGGGCGAGGCGAGCAGTACTTC,CASSLATGRGEQYF
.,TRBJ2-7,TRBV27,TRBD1,TGTGCCAGCAGTCCCCTCCTTGGACAGGGGGCCACCTACGAGCAGTACTTC,CASSPLLGQGATYEQYF
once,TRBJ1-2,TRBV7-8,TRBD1,TGTGCCAGCAGCCCTACGAGACATCTGGGACAGGGGGGGCGAGTAGATGGCTACACCTTC,CASSPTRHLGQGGRVDGYTF
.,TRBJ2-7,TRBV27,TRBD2,TGTGCCAGCAGTCTAGCGGGGGAAAACTACGAGCAGTACTTC,CASSLAGENYEQYF
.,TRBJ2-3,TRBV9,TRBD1,TGTGCCAGCAGCGTTGGGACAGGGGGCACAGATACGCAGTATTTT,CASSVGTGGTDTQYF